Below are 21 T cell receptor beta chains sequenced from a single sample in a study of blood T cell repertoires in COVID-19. The method was immunoSEQ multiplex PCR; TCRdb's version includes in-frame clones alone and lacks a portion of them. The profile shows 140,000 to 150,000 clones, about four fifths of them singletons. The material sequenced was peripheral blood. The origin of the receptors is a human donor with acute or convalescent COVID-19. The donor label of this sample is uncertain.

The chain employs TRBV24-1 and TRBJ2-5, with a possible D match to TRBD1 (5 bases). From germline, CDR1 is KGHDR and CDR2 SFDVKD. The CDR3 consists of 14 residues. V lost 3 bases to trimming and J lost 1 base, with 8 bases between them. CDR3 nucleotides: TGTGCCACCAGTGATGCAGGGTCCCAAGAGACCCAGTACTTC. The encoded protein is CATSDAGSQETQYF.

The chain has TRBV25-1 and TRBJ2-1, with D maybe TRBD1 (6 bases). Trimming shortened V by 10 bases and J by 7 bases, and 14 bases separated the two germline ends. This CDR3 region has 12 residues. Germline assignment: CDR1 MGHDK and CDR2 SYGVNS. The DNA for the CDR3 is TGTGCCATCCGAGGGACAACGAATGAGCAGTTCTTC. It is translated as CAIRGTTNEQFF. Full variable domain (rest looked up from reference TRBV25-1 and TRBJ2-1): EADIYQTPRYLVIGTGKKITLECSQTMGHDKMYWYQQDPGMELHLIHYSYGVNSTEKGDLSSESTVSRIRTEHFPLTLESARPSHTSQYLCAIRGTTNEQFFGPGTRLTVL.

V usage is TRBV6-1 and J usage is TRBJ2-3, with 13 bases fitting TRBD2. Germline CDR1 MNHNS, CDR2 SASEGT. The junction had 6 bases not matched to a gene; V was cut back by 4 bases and J by 2 bases. The CDR3 contains 17 residues. For the CDR3, the DNA is TGTGCCAGCAGTGGCCGCGGGACTAGCGGGGACACAGATACGCAGTATTTT. It encodes CASSGRGTSGDTDTQYF.

The V call is TRBV5-4, the J call TRBJ2-7; 9 bases are shared with TRBD1. V lost 3 bases and J lost 3; bases outside the gene matches: 10. Per germline, CDR1 SGHNT and CDR2 YYREEE (reference sequence). The CDR3 is 16 amino acids. This CDR3 is CASSSDTGTGIYEQYF. For the CDR3, the DNA is TGTGCCAGCAGCTCGGATACCGGGACAGGGATCTACGAGCAGTACTTC.

The chain couples TRBV6-5 to TRBJ1-2, with D hard to call. Looked up from germline, CDR1 is MNHEY and CDR2 is SVGAGI. The CDR3 has 13 residues. The V gene lost 7 bases and the J gene lost 8 bases, with 17 bases spanning the gap. CDR3 sequence reads: CASILTVRSGYTF. The CDR3, as DNA: TGTGCCAGCATTTTAACGGTCCGGTCAGGCTACACCTTC.

This clone was counted only a few times. The rearrangement links TRBV29-1 to TRBJ1-1; D is ambiguous. Trimming stripped 0 bases from V and 11 bases from J, with 13 bases between. CDR1 is SQVTM and CDR2 is ANQGSEA in the germline V gene. The CDR3 is 12 amino acids. The CDR3 bases are TGCAGCGTTGAAGATGTAGAGGGAATCGCTTTCTTT. Translation: CSVEDVEGIAFF.

CDR3 nucleotide sequence: TGCGCCAGCAGCTTGCTGGGGACTTCCCGCTCCTATAATTCACCCCTCCACTTT. As protein: CASSLLGTSRSYNSPLHF. The chain recombines TRBV5-1 with TRBJ1-6; TRBD1 might be the D (5 bases). In germline, CDR1 is SGHRS, CDR2 YFSETQ. V was cut by 1 base and J by 0 bases, with 14 bases left in between. The CDR3 runs 18 residues.

The gene calls are TRBV10-3 and TRBJ2-1, with 8 bases matching TRBD2. This CDR3 has 14 residues. The V segment lost 6 bases and the J segment 6 bases; nucleotides outside the gene matches: 7. Germline CDR1 and CDR2: ENHRY and SYGVKD. In DNA, the CDR3 is TGTGCCATCAGGGACAGCGGGGGCGGCAATGAGCAGTTCTTC. Translated: CAIRDSGGGNEQFF.

For the CDR3, the DNA is TGTGCCAGCAGCCACGGGGGTAATGAGCAGTTCTTC. Protein: CASSHGGNEQFF. V gene TRBV7-9 combines with J gene TRBJ2-1; possible D gene TRBD2, 6 bases. The CDR3 runs 12 residues. The germline gives CDR1 SEHNR, CDR2 FQNEAQ (reference sequence). The ends were cut back, 5 bases at V and 7 bases at J, with 9 bases in the middle.

V is TRBV3-1 (or the pseudogene TRBV3-2) and J is TRBJ1-1, with D unresolved. The V gene lost 4 bases and the J gene lost 0 bases, with 9 bases spanning the gap. The CDR3 has 14 residues. Germline V gives CDR1 LGHDT, CDR2 YNNKEL (reference sequence). The CDR3: CASSLSFMNTEAFF. The CDR3 nucleotides are TGTGCCAGCAGCCTCAGTTTCATGAACACTGAAGCTTTCTTT.

Only one count was recorded for this clone. The CDR3 nucleotides are TGCGCCAGCAGCCAAGATCCTCTGTCTGAGCAGTTCTTC. This translates into CASSQDPLSEQFF. The chain links TRBV4-1 to TRBJ2-1; unclear D gene. This CDR3 has 13 amino acids. The ends were cut back, 0 bases at V and 9 bases at J, with 9 bases in the middle. CDR1 and CDR2 from the germline V gene are MGHRA and YSYEKL.

The chain employs TRBV6-5 and TRBJ2-7; TRBD2 might be the D (5 bases). Trimming took off 0 bases at V and 3 bases at J, with 15 bases between the two ends. Germline loops: CDR1 MNHEY, CDR2 SVGAGI. The CDR3 contains 16 residues. The DNA of the CDR3 is TGTGCCAGCAGTTACTCGGAATATGCGGGCTTCTACGAGCAGTACTTC. Translated: CASSYSEYAGFYEQYF.

The chain employs TRBV4-1 and TRBJ2-7; TRBD1 is a possible D gene (5 bases). Germline CDR1 reads MGHRA; CDR2 reads YSYEKL. Trimming cost V 0 bases and J 1 base, with 10 bases left between them. The CDR3 has 15 residues. The CDR3 sequence: CASSQDRGLSYEQYF. The DNA for the CDR3 is TGCGCCAGCAGCCAAGATAGGGGTCTTTCCTACGAGCAGTACTTC.

The rearrangement uses TRBV2 and TRBJ2-3; maybe TRBD1 (8 bases). The CDR3 is 14 amino acids. Per the germline V gene, CDR1 is SNHLY and CDR2 is FYNNEI. V was clipped by 7 bases and J by 3 bases, with 14 bases between them. The CDR3 spells CASTNRGGTDTQYF. CDR3 coding DNA: TGTGCCAGCACCAACAGGGGGGGGACAGATACGCAGTATTTT.

The V gene is TRBV2, the J gene TRBJ1-5, with a possible D match to TRBD1 (6 bases). The CDR3 runs to 15 residues. Germline CDR1 is SNHLY and CDR2 is FYNNEI. Between the trimmed V and J ends, which lost 0 bases and 6 bases, there was a span of 12 bases. In DNA form, the CDR3 reads TGTGCCAGCAGTGAAGCCTGGGGGCGAAGTCAGCCCCAGCATTTT. Translated: CASSEAWGRSQPQHF.

The chain links TRBV9 to TRBJ1-5, with a possible D match to TRBD1 (5 bases). The CDR3 totals 14 residues. Germline lookup yields CDR1 SGDLS and CDR2 YYNGEE. V lost 5 bases and J lost 2, with 11 bases in between. The chain's CDR3 is CASSYQGGNQPQHF. The CDR3 DNA follows: TGTGCCAGCAGTTACCAGGGTGGCAATCAGCCCCAGCATTTT.

The chain couples TRBV19 to TRBJ1-1, with D possibly being TRBD1 (6 bases). Deletions cut 6 bases from V and 2 bases from J, with 16 bases between. The CDR3 extends over 15 amino acids. Germline CDR1 LNHDA, CDR2 SQIVND (reference sequence). The CDR3 loop is CASSSFGTYNTEAFF. The CDR3 DNA is TGTGCCAGTAGCTCCTTCGGGACATATAACACTGAAGCTTTCTTT.

This chain links TRBV14 with TRBJ1-2, with unresolved D. V was clipped by 3 bases and J by 3 bases, with 11 bases between them. The germline gives CDR1 SGHDN, CDR2 FVKESK. The CDR3 totals 14 residues. CDR3 protein: CASSHTQRDYGYTF. The CDR3 DNA reads TGTGCCAGCAGCCACACTCAACGGGACTATGGCTACACCTTC.

The chain couples TRBV19 to TRBJ1-2; D perhaps matches TRBD1 (5 bases). Germline V lookup: CDR1 LNHDA, CDR2 SQIVND (reference sequence). Trimming took 11 bases from V and 3 from J, leaving 16 bases between them. The CDR3 covers 13 residues. The CDR3 DNA reads TGTGCCTCCCAGACTCGGGGGGACTATGGCTACACCTTC. Translating gives CASQTRGDYGYTF.

The rearrangement uses TRBV30 and TRBJ1-2; D may be TRBD1 (6 bases). Germline V gives CDR1 GTSNPN, CDR2 SVGIG (reference sequence). The CDR3 is 15 amino acids. Between the trimmed V and J ends, which lost 0 bases and 0 bases, there was a span of 11 bases. The CDR3, as DNA: TGTGCCTGGAGTGTGGTGACAGGACCTAACTATGGCTACACCTTC. Its translation: CAWSVVTGPNYGYTF. The full variable domain, in which reference TRBV30 and TRBJ1-2 provide the parts outside the CDR3, is SQTIHQWPATLVQPVGSPLSLECTVEGTSNPNLYWYRQAAGRGLQLLFYSVGIGQISSEVPQNLSASRPQDRQFILSSKKLLLSDSGFYLCAWSVVTGPNYGYTFGSGTRLTVV.

The rearrangement uses TRBV24-1 and TRBJ2-1; 8 bases are shared with TRBD1. Germline-derived CDR1 and CDR2 are KGHDR and SFDVKD. This CDR3 has 15 residues. With 6 bases clipped from V and 11 bases from J, the junction kept 14 bases outside the gene matches. The CDR3 DNA follows: TGTGCCACCAGTTCTACCCCCGGACAGGGAGGTAAGCAGTTCTTC. It is translated as CATSSTPGQGGKQFF.